Below, 6 T cell receptor beta chains from the same sample are listed, as sequenced in a study of blood T cells in healthy people across ages. A second about 6 to 11 cycle PCR used barcoded and J-beta primers. TCRdb called the 5' RACE reads again in MiXCR, with one record for every CDR3 protein. The table shows 800,000 or so distinct CDR3 sequences, with around 45% occurring only once. The sequenced sample consisted of blood. These TCRs come from a man at least 80 years old in good health.

This clonotype was counted between two and nine times. The rearrangement joins TRBV20-1 to TRBJ2-7; D remains unclear. The CDR3 runs to 14 residues. Germline lookup yields CDR1 DFQATT and CDR2 SNEGSKA (reference sequence). Trimming pared 6 bases from V and 3 bases from J, leaving 18 bases between. The CDR3 nucleotides read TGCAGTGCCTTGGGTGGCGGATTAAACTACGAGCAGTACTTC. Amino acids: CSALGGGLNYEQYF.

The chain combines TRBV2 with TRBJ2-3; 10 nucleotides line up with TRBD2. V was clipped by 6 bases and J by 4 bases; unmatched bases: 10. Germline CDR1 reads SNHLY; CDR2 reads FYNNEI. This CDR3 is 16 amino acids long. This chain's CDR3 is CASSGPSGSPADTQYF. CDR3 in DNA: TGTGCCAGCAGCGGTCCTAGCGGGAGTCCGGCAGATACGCAGTATTTT.

This clonotype showed up just a few times. The J gene is TRBJ2-1, the V gene TRBV20-1; 8 nucleotides line up with TRBD2. V shed 6 bases and J 4 bases; nucleotides not matched to a gene: 8. Germline CDR1 and CDR2: DFQATT and SNEGSKA (reference sequence). The CDR3 covers 14 residues. DNA of the CDR3: TGCAGTGCCGACAGACTAGCGAGATACAATGAGCAGTTCTTC. Encoded protein: CSADRLARYNEQFF.

The chain is built from TRBV11-2 and TRBJ2-6; no clear D gene. The V and J ends lost 6 bases and 2 bases respectively, with 5 bases between them. The CDR3 extends over 13 amino acids. The V gene's germline CDR1 is SGHAT and CDR2 FQNNGV. The CDR3 is CASSGAGANVLTF. DNA for the CDR3: TGTGCCAGCAGTGGGGCTGGGGCCAACGTCCTGACTTTC.

This clonotype came up a few times. This chain joins TRBV5-1 and TRBJ2-1; 8 bases are a match to TRBD1. The CDR3 is 15 residues long. The V gene end was trimmed by 6 bases and the J gene end by 8 bases; junction bases not matched to a gene: 13. Germline V gene data show CDR1 as SGHRS and CDR2 as YFSETQ. The DNA for the CDR3 is TGCGCCAGCACAACCTATGGACAGGGTTTTGATGAGCAGTTCTTC. This sequence encodes CASTTYGQGFDEQFF.

The chain employs TRBV5-6 and TRBJ2-3; D perhaps matches TRBD2 (6 bases). V was shortened by 0 bases and J by 4 bases, with 12 bases between the two germline ends. The CDR3 length is 15 residues. Germline assignment: CDR1 SGHDT and CDR2 YYEEEE. Here the CDR3 reads CASSLAGWEADTQYF. The CDR3 DNA sequence: TGTGCCAGCAGCTTGGCGGGTTGGGAGGCAGATACGCAGTATTTT. Full variable domain (remainder filled in from reference TRBV5-6 and TRBJ2-3): DAGVTQSPTHLIKTRGQQVTLRCSPKSGHDTVSWYQQALGQGPQFIFQYYEEEERQRGNFPDRFSGHQFPNYSSELNVNALLLGDSALYLCASSLAGWEADTQYFGPGTRLTVL.